This TCR beta chain appears in the sequencing data of a study of shared clonotypes between healthy human individuals. Here immunoSEQ multiplex PCR was the method, and the copy in TCRdb shows in-frame clones only, minus some. The table lists 75,000 to 100,000 clones, roughly half of them singletons. This CDR3 spans 16 amino acids. From germline, CDR1 is MNHEY and CDR2 SMNVEV (reference sequence). The source is a woman between 40 and 50 years old in good health. Some clones in this sample may be carry-over from other donors' samples. Sequencing was done on a sample of PBMCs. The V call is TRBV27, the J call TRBJ2-5; 12 bases align to TRBD2. The DNA end is a closer match to TRBJ2-7, so the J assignment may be wrong. CDR3 DNA: TGTGCCAGCAGTCCCTCCGGGACTAGCGGGCTCTACGAGCAGTACTTC. Translated, it gives CASSPSGTSGLYEQYF.